The next 9 T cell receptor beta chains were all read from a single sample in a study of T-cell memory formation after mild COVID-19. TCRdb itself ran the 5' RACE reads through MiXCR, one entry per CDR3 protein. Here the sample spans about 250,000 distinct CDR3 sequences, roughly 18% being singletons. Sequencing was done on a sample of PBMCs or a T cell subset sorted from them (not recorded which). Receptors were obtained from a young man who had mild COVID-19 (a few samples of this study predate the infection). Cell type and time point are not known.

The J gene is TRBJ2-7, the V gene TRBV12-3 or TRBV12-4; no definite D call. Trimming pared 7 bases from V and 3 bases from J, leaving 13 bases between. The CDR3 loop spans 13 amino acids. CDR3 nucleotide sequence: TGTGCCAGCAAGGCATACAACGACTACGAGCAGTACTTC. Its translation: CASKAYNDYEQYF.

The chain employs TRBV28 and TRBJ2-1, with D perhaps matching TRBD1 (5 bases). Trimming pared 0 bases from V and 3 bases from J, leaving 9 bases between. CDR1 and CDR2 (germline): MDHEN, SYDVKM. There are 15 residues in the CDR3. CDR3 in amino acids: CASSLWGQGYNEQFF. Here the CDR3 DNA reads TGTGCCAGCAGTTTATGGGGGCAAGGCTACAATGAGCAGTTCTTC.

The rearrangement uses TRBV14 and TRBJ2-7; D gene ambiguous. Germline-derived CDR1 and CDR2 are SGHDN and FVKESK. CDR3 length equals 15 residues. V dropped 3 bases and J dropped 0 bases, with 12 bases sitting between them. The CDR3 loop is CASSHQRWFSYEQYV. CDR3 nucleotide sequence: TGTGCCAGCAGCCACCAACGGTGGTTCTCCTACGAGCAGTACGTC.

This clonotype was counted between two and nine times. This may be a read error, as it is one base from a much larger clone. The J gene is TRBJ1-1, the V gene TRBV2, with a tentative D call TRBD1 (6 bases). Trimming removed 6 bases from V and 1 base from J, with 12 bases in between. This CDR3 is built from 14 residues. Looked up from germline, CDR1 is SNHLY and CDR2 is FYNNEI. CDR3: CASSPGQWNTEAFF. DNA for the CDR3: TGTGCCAGCAGCCCAGGACAGTGGAACACTGAAGCTTTCTTT. Complete variable domain (other parts from reference TRBV2 and TRBJ1-1): EPEVTQTPSHQVTQMGQEVILRCVPISNHLYFYWYRQILGQKVEFLVSFYNNEISEKSEIFDDQFSVERPDGSNFTLKIRSTKLEDSAMYFCASSPGQWNTEAFFGQGTRLTVV.

V is TRBV4-2 and J is TRBJ1-2; no firm D call. The CDR3 extends over 14 amino acids. The germline V gene has CDR1 LGHNA and CDR2 YNFKEQ. The V end was cut by 0 bases, the J end by 2 bases, with 7 bases between. CDR3 bases: TGTGCCAGCAGCCAAGACAGGAGAAACTATGGCTACACCTTC. Protein: CASSQDRRNYGYTF.

This clonotype was counted ten times or more. This chain links TRBV7-2 with TRBJ2-1; the D is unclear. The germline V gene has CDR1 SGHTA and CDR2 FQGNSA. Trimming took 3 bases from V and 4 from J, leaving 7 bases between them. CDR3 length: 13 residues. CDR3: CASSFQKYNEQFF. The CDR3 bases are TGTGCCAGCAGCTTTCAGAAGTACAATGAGCAGTTCTTC.

This sequence joins TRBV7-2 and TRBJ2-7, with no clear D. The V and J ends lost 4 bases and 3 bases respectively, with 10 bases between them. Germline CDR1 reads SGHTA; CDR2 reads FQGNSA. This CDR3 is built from 13 residues. CDR3 amino acids: CASSSPLDYEQYF. For the CDR3, the DNA is TGTGCCAGCAGCTCACCCCTGGACTACGAGCAGTACTTC.

The rearrangement uses TRBV25-1 and TRBJ1-2; perhaps TRBD1 as D (6 bases). There are 13 residues in the CDR3. Germline V gene sequence: CDR1 MGHDK, CDR2 SYGVNS. Trimming cost V 3 bases and J 4 bases, with 9 bases left between them. CDR3 residues: CASSEQGTYGYTF. In DNA form, the CDR3 reads TGTGCCAGCAGTGAGCAGGGGACCTATGGCTACACCTTC.

V is TRBV18 and J is TRBJ2-7; D not certain. There are 13 residues in the CDR3. V was shortened by 2 bases and J by 3 bases, with 8 bases between the two germline ends. CDR1 and CDR2 from the germline V gene are KGHSH and LQKENI. This CDR3 reads CASSPNGNYEQYV. In nucleotides, the CDR3 is TGTGCCAGCTCACCAAACGGTAACTACGAGCAGTACGTC.